Sequencing of this T cell receptor (beta chain) was carried out in a study of blood T cells in healthy people across ages. Study-level results: Naive CD4+ cell counts and diversity both ran higher in long-lived than in aged donors. While age rose, TCR beta diversity per million T cells dropped in a roughly linear way.

To note about this clonotype: Its antigen is still unknown.

Every donor provided roughly 9.1 milliliters of peripheral blood. The V end lost 2 bases, the J end lost 1 base, and 10 bases lay between the germline ends. In germline, CDR1 is MNHNY, CDR2 SVGAGI (reference sequence). The CDR3 is 15 amino acids. Then a second PCR, running roughly 7 to 11 cycles, was carried out with a sample-barcoded 5' primer and a J-beta primer mix. TCRdb re-analysed the 5' RACE reads in MiXCR, keeping a single row per CDR3 protein. The table lists about 1,500,000 distinct CDR3 sequences, 28% of them singletons. Sequenced material: blood. The clonotype was recovered from a woman aged 25-40 years in good health. The chain employs TRBV6-6 and TRBJ2-3; no clear D gene. Here the CDR3 reads CASSYANPGTDTQYF. DNA for the CDR3: TGTGCCAGCAGTTACGCGAACCCCGGCACAGATACGCAGTATTTT.